This T cell receptor beta chain comes out of a study of control samples from healthy donors and cancer patients (dated by TCRdb to 2019 to 2021). Spanning cysteine to phenylalanine, the CDR3 consists of 13 amino acids. Only the CDR3 part of the read is kept: 39 bases, read in frame from the first base. Between the V and J ends, shortened by 7 bases and 5 bases respectively, the junction contains 12 bases. CDR1 SEHNR and CDR2 FQNEAQ are derived from the germline V gene (reference sequence). Library creation used the immunoSEQ multiplex PCR assay. Here the immuneACCESS table is served through TCRdb, limited to in-frame sequences with V and J called. Missing clones are a known gap in these copies; in checked studies unresolved V genes cover under half, and the rest lacks a known reason. The sample records approximately 88,000 clones, approximately 89% of which are singletons. The top ten constitute 0.85% to 1% of the sample.

As to this clone: It has no known antigen specificity. No per-base quality is available; no much larger clone lies one base away.

The sequencing sample was made of blood. The receptor was derived from a woman under 40 in good health. The rearrangement combines TRBV7-9 with TRBJ1-5, with a weak D call of TRBD1 (5 bases match). CDR3 protein: CASTGQGDQPQHF. In nucleotides, the sequence is TGTGCCAGCACGGGTCAAGGGGATCAGCCCCAGCATTTT.